The 7 T cell receptor beta chains below come from one sample, sequenced in a study of regulatory T cells in long-lasting Graves disease. Sequencing libraries for TCR beta were prepared with iRepertoire HTBI primers and Arm-PCR of CDR3 regions. TCRdb fed the multiplex PCR reads into MiXCR, producing one record per CDR3 protein. This sample yields 600,000 to 650,000 distinct CDR3 sequences, of which around 17% are seen a single time; about 18% belongs to the top ten. Time point defined: newly diagnosed GD, antithyroid drugs for less than 3 months. RNA from PBMCs was the source of the TCR library. These same data were also listed under a study on T cells in Graves' hyperthyroidism and ophthalmopathy.

Sequenced here: peripheral blood mononuclear cells (PBMCs), sampled at new diagnosis, from a patient treated with antithyroid drugs. The origin of the receptors is a woman in her 30s with Graves disease.

This clonotype was counted at least ten times. The junction departs from germline at one end; a sequencing error may be responsible. V usage is TRBV7-9 and J usage is TRBJ1-1; D is perhaps TRBD1 (5 bases). The germline V gene has CDR1 SEHNR and CDR2 FQNEAQ (reference sequence). The CDR3 spans 9 residues. The CDR3 DNA is TGTGCCAGCAGCTCGGGACTTCGATTT. This encodes CASSSGLRF.

The sample holds many counts of this clonotype. This sequence joins TRBV19 and TRBJ1-1, with D unresolved. Germline-derived CDR1 and CDR2 are LNHDA and SQIVND (reference sequence). Trimming stripped 2 bases from V and 1 base from J, with 8 bases between. The CDR3 extends over 14 amino acids. The CDR3 spells CASSIPRTNTEAFF. The CDR3 DNA follows: TGTGCCAGTAGTATACCCAGAACGAACACTGAAGCTTTCTTT.

With respect to this clonotype: No conserved phenylalanine or tryptophan is present at the end of the CDR3, so a read error is the likely explanation. The limits of the CDR3 on the DNA are not certain, so only TCRdb's listed CDR3 is given. The rearrangement uses TRBV28 and TRBJ2-7; TRBD2, the table's D call, lacks a check against the DNA. CDR1 MDHEN and CDR2 SYDVKM come from the germline V gene. The CDR3 extends over 15 residues, inclusive of both ends. CDR3 sequence: CASSSPGLGFYMVYS.

This clonotype was counted ten times or more. V gene TRBV9 combines with J gene TRBJ1-2; the match to TRBD1 covers 7 bases. Germline CDR1 and CDR2: SGDLS and YYNGEE. V gave up 4 bases and J gave up 2 bases; unmatched junction bases: 8. This CDR3 region has 15 residues. CDR3 region: CASSSGGSLNYGYTF. The CDR3, as DNA: TGTGCCAGCAGCTCAGGGGGTAGCTTGAACTATGGCTACACCTTC. The variable domain in full, completed from reference TRBV9 and TRBJ1-2, reads DSGVTQTPKHLITATGQRVTLRCSPRSGDLSVYWYQQSLDQGLQFLIQYYNGEERAKGNILERFSAQQFPDLHSELNLSSLELGDSALYFCASSSGGSLNYGYTFGSGTRLTVV.

This clonotype has just a few counts. The chain links TRBV7-8 to TRBJ2-7, with a tentative D call TRBD2 (7 bases). This CDR3 is 15 amino acids long. V was clipped by 0 bases and J by 4 bases, with 13 bases between them. CDR1 and CDR2 from the germline V gene are SGHVS and FQNEAQ. DNA of the CDR3: TGTGCCAGCAGCTTAGCAGCCGGGGGGCTATACGAGCAGTACTTC. Translated: CASSLAAGGLYEQYF.

This clonotype turned up a few times. The chain links TRBV20-1 to TRBJ2-7; 7 bases map to TRBD1. The germline V gene has CDR1 DFQATT and CDR2 SNEGSKA (reference sequence). CDR3 length: 15 residues. J was trimmed by 4 bases and V by 0 bases; bases with no gene match: 9. The CDR3 DNA reads as TGCAGTGCTAGAGATTTGCAGGGGGTTAGGTACGAGCAGTACTTC. Translated, it gives CSARDLQGVRYEQYF.

This clonotype was observed a handful of times. The rearrangement links TRBV20-1 to TRBJ2-5; 10 nucleotides match TRBD2. Germline CDR1 is DFQATT and CDR2 is SNEGSKA (reference sequence). V was pared by 6 bases and J by 5 bases, with 6 bases of the junction left unmatched. The CDR3 contains 13 residues. CDR3 amino acids: CSAQREGRETQYF. The CDR3 DNA is TGCAGTGCCCAGCGGGAGGGCCGGGAGACCCAGTACTTC.